This TCR beta chain was sequenced during a study of blood T cells in healthy people across ages. This clonotype was seen only a few times. The antigen is unknown. The sample, 9 to 10 milliliters of peripheral blood, was drawn from each donor. For the second PCR, which ran for roughly 7 to 11 cycles, a sample-barcoded 5' primer and a J-beta primer mix were used. MiXCR, run by TCRdb on the 5' RACE reads, gives a single entry per CDR3 protein. This sample has around 1.7 million distinct CDR3 sequences, with roughly 27% found just once. Study-wide findings and caveats: The lack of PBMC sorting stopped any conclusive naive versus antigen-experienced comparison.

Sequencing was performed on blood. The sequence derives from a woman aged 25 to 45 in good health.

The DNA of the CDR3 is TGCGCCAGCAGCTTGGACGGGGACGCCCCTCGTTTTCTGTACTTC. It codes for CASSLDGDAPRFLYF. The chain employs TRBV5-1 and TRBJ2-7; either TRBD1 or TRBD2 may fit D (5 bases each). The ends were cut back, 0 bases at V and 12 bases at J, with 22 bases in the middle. This CDR3 contains 15 residues. Germline CDR1 reads SGHRS; CDR2 reads YFSETQ.